This T cell receptor beta chain originates from a study of long-term antiretroviral therapy in people with HIV. Study-wide results and caveats: Post-treatment diversity went higher with ART but stayed below transplant donor controls.

CDR1 MNHEY and CDR2 SMNVEV come from the germline V gene (reference sequence). The CDR3 consists of 15 residues. V shed 2 bases, J shed 4 bases, and the junction held 5 bases outside the gene matches. Samples were assayed with immunoSEQ v3.0 at survey level. Assay: immunoSEQ multiplex PCR; the TCRdb copy retains only in-frame clones and omits some. The sample gives 30,000 to 35,000 clones, 83% of which show up once; 6.5% to 9.5% is in the top ten. Notes on this clone: Its antigen is unknown.

This TCR was sampled from a man aged 18 to 35 with HIV. The V gene is TRBV27, the J gene TRBJ2-1; 7 bases fit TRBD2. This sample comprised unsorted PBMCs, obtained 0.4 years before starting antiretroviral therapy. The CDR3 region is CASSLGGGAYNEQFF. CDR3 DNA: TGTGCCAGCAGTTTAGGCGGGGGTGCATACAATGAGCAGTTCTTC.